These 10 T cell receptor beta chains originate from one sample sequenced in a study of CD8+CD57+ T cells in acquired aplastic anemia. Genomic DNA, serving as template, underwent TCR beta VDJ and CDR3 profiling. TCRdb re-called the reads through MiXCR, storing one row per CDR3 protein. The data contain about 170,000 distinct CDR3 sequences, 50% to 75% of them seen just once; the ten biggest clones take up under 50%. Sequences were obtained from sorted CD4+, CD8+, or CD8+CD57+ T cells (not recorded which) from PBMCs. These receptors were taken from a human donor in good health.

The gene calls are TRBV29-1 and TRBJ1-2; D possibly corresponds to TRBD1 (5 bases). This CDR3 comprises 17 residues. Trimming removed 1 base at V and 0 bases at J, with 18 bases between. The germline V gene encodes CDR1 SQVTM and CDR2 ANQGSEA. The CDR3 spells CSVEGGIEPGTNYGYTF. Here the CDR3 DNA reads TGCAGCGTTGAAGGGGGGATTGAGCCGGGCACTAACTATGGCTACACCTTC.

For this clonotype: Because the CDR3's place on the DNA is in doubt, the DNA is left out and the CDR3 is given as listed by TCRdb. The V and J genes are TRBV7-6 and TRBJ2-5. The CDR3 spans 17 residues, counting both ends. In germline, CDR1 is SGHVS, CDR2 FNYEAQ. Here the CDR3 reads CASSFYICSAAQETQYF.

This clonotype was counted at least ten times. The chain recombines TRBV7-9 with TRBJ2-1, with 7 bases fitting TRBD2. Looked up from germline, CDR1 is SEHNR and CDR2 is FQNEAQ (reference sequence). V lost 11 bases, J lost 4 bases, and 11 bases stayed unmatched. The CDR3 is made up of 14 amino acids. CDR3 sequence (DNA): TGTGCCGCGAGTCCTAGCGGAGAGTACAATGAGCAGTTCTTC. Translated: CAASPSGEYNEQFF. The variable domain in full, completed from reference TRBV7-9 and TRBJ2-1, reads DTGVSQNPRHKITKRGQNVTFRCDPISEHNRLYWYRQTLGQGPEFLTYFQNEAQLEKSRLLSDRFSAERPKGSFSTLEIQRTEQGDSAMYLCAASPSGEYNEQFFGPGTRLTVL.

Only a few counts were recorded for this clonotype. The V call is TRBV28, the J call TRBJ1-1; TRBD1 matches at 10 bases. After removal of 4 bases from V and 5 bases from J, the junction contained 10 bases not matched to a gene. The CDR3 is 16 amino acids. Germline values: CDR1 MDHEN, CDR2 SYDVKM. CDR3 sequence (DNA): TGTGCCAGCAGTTCCGACTGGGACAGGGGAGGTACTGAAGCTTTCTTT. Translating it yields CASSSDWDRGGTEAFF.

The chain is built from TRBV20-1 and TRBJ2-3; tentative D call: TRBD1 (6 bases). Germline-derived CDR1 and CDR2 are DFQATT and SNEGSKA (reference sequence). This CDR3 has 12 residues. CDR3 sequence reads: CSTGSRTDTQYF. The CDR3 nucleotides are TGCAGCACAGGGTCCCGCACAGATACGCAGTATTTT.

The chain employs TRBV5-8 and TRBJ2-7; D is perhaps TRBD1 or TRBD2 (6 bases each). V shed 3 bases and J shed 2 bases, with 18 bases lying between them. The CDR3 consists of 16 residues. CDR1 is SGHTS and CDR2 is YDEGEE in the germline V gene. The CDR3 loop reads CASSSQLGGMTYEQYF. CDR3 in DNA: TGTGCCAGCAGCTCACAGTTAGGGGGGATGACCTACGAGCAGTACTTC.

This clonotype came up a few times. The chain has TRBV7-2 and TRBJ2-3, with a tentative D call TRBD2 (5 bases). The CDR3 covers 16 residues. Trimming pared 0 bases from V and 6 bases from J, leaving 16 bases between. The germline CDR1 and CDR2 sequences are SGHTA and FQGNSA. CDR3 loop: CASSLAVGLARDTQYF. The DNA of the CDR3 is TGTGCCAGCAGCTTAGCAGTGGGCCTAGCTAGGGATACGCAGTATTTT. Full variable domain (missing parts from reference TRBV7-2 and TRBJ2-3): GAGVSQSPSNKVTEKGKDVELRCDPISGHTALYWYRQSLGQGLEFLIYFQGNSAPDKSGLPSDRFSAERTGGSVSTLTIQRTQQEDSAVYLCASSLAVGLARDTQYFGPGTRLTVL.

The rearrangement uses TRBV24-1 and TRBJ1-6, with D possibly TRBD1 on 5 matching bases. Germline CDR1 reads KGHDR; CDR2 reads SFDVKD. This CDR3 spans 16 amino acids. V lost 4 bases and J lost 2, with 11 bases in between. CDR3 residues: CATSEGGGTYNSPLHF. CDR3 in DNA: TGTGCCACCAGTGAGGGGGGAGGGACCTATAATTCACCCCTCCACTTT.

A few counts support this clonotype. This rearrangement joins TRBV19 to TRBJ2-7; D might be TRBD2 (7 bases). Germline V lookup: CDR1 LNHDA, CDR2 SQIVND (reference sequence). V was clipped by 6 bases and J by 1 base, with 13 bases between them. The CDR3 is 14 residues long. Here the CDR3 reads CASRAGADSYEQYF. The DNA of the CDR3 is TGTGCCAGTAGGGCGGGGGCGGATTCCTACGAGCAGTACTTC.

With respect to this clonotype: The junction shows a germline mismatch at one end, possibly a read error. This chain connects TRBV10-3 to TRBJ2-7, with 13 bases that match TRBD2. From germline, CDR1 is ENHRY and CDR2 SYGVKD. The CDR3 consists of 17 residues. For the CDR3, the DNA is TGTGCCAGCAGTTACTCCCCCGGGACTAGCGGGGCCTACGAGCAGTACTTC. Amino acids: CASSYSPGTSGAYEQYF.